This TCR beta chain appears in the sequencing data of a study of blood T cell repertoires in COVID-19. Germline CDR1 reads MDHEN; CDR2 reads SYDVKM. The V end was cut by 1 base, the J end by 0 bases, with 10 bases between. This CDR3 has 16 residues. In the source study's methods: Researchers report that nucleated cell counts were estimated from reference gene primer amplification. Sequencing was performed with immunoSEQ multiplex PCR; in TCRdb, only in-frame clones are kept and a portion is missing. The D gene and trimming were derived from the DNA, and the V and J assignments and clone size from that table. This sample has about 49,000 clones, with over 75% found just once.

The J gene is TRBJ1-5, the V gene TRBV28; D uncertain. Source material: peripheral blood. The clonotype comes from a human donor in a cohort sampled during active COVID-19. The CDR3, as DNA: TGTGCCAGCAGTTTATACGCGCACTATAGCAATCAGCCCCAGCATTTT. Translating it yields CASSLYAHYSNQPQHF.